The T cell receptor (beta chain) under discussion was sequenced for a study of blood T cell repertoires in COVID-19. This clone appeared once. The repertoire was sequenced with immunoSEQ multiplex PCR; TCRdb's copy has only in-frame clones and lacks some. Of 130,000 or so clones in the sample, around 89% were seen once. This CDR3 region has 13 residues. CDR1 is SGHRS, CDR2 YFSETQ, per germline. Trimming stripped 4 bases from V and 8 bases from J, with 14 bases between. The chain couples TRBV5-1 to TRBJ2-3; TRBD1 is a possible D gene (6 bases). The receptor comes from a man aged 45 to 65 with acute or convalescent COVID-19. Sequencing was performed on peripheral blood. For the CDR3, the DNA is TGCGCCAGCAGCCAGGACAGCCCGGGTACGCAGTATTTT. Its translation: CASSQDSPGTQYF.